The next 5 T cell receptor beta chains were all read from a single sample in a study of blood T cell repertoires in COVID-19. The protocol was immunoSEQ multiplex PCR, while the TCRdb copy is restricted to in-frame clones and leaves out a portion. This sample yields about 370,000 clones, of which 85% to 90% are seen a single time; around 1% belongs to the top ten. The material sequenced was PBMCs or T cells enriched from blood (not recorded which). These receptor sequences come from a man between 18 and 35 years old who had recovered from COVID-19.

The chain employs TRBV14 and TRBJ2-7; maybe TRBD2 (6 bases). The V and J ends lost 8 bases and 7 bases respectively, with 24 bases between them. There are 15 residues in the CDR3. Germline lookup yields CDR1 SGHDN and CDR2 FVKESK. The CDR3 reads CASSWGDRLGGEQYF. The CDR3 DNA reads TGTGCCAGCTCTTGGGGGGACCGCCTGGGAGGTGAGCAGTACTTC.

The V and J genes are TRBV28 and TRBJ2-3; 9 nucleotides agree with TRBD2. Per germline, CDR1 MDHEN and CDR2 SYDVKM. This CDR3 has 19 residues. Germline trimming cut 2 bases from V and 0 bases from J; bases unmatched to any gene: 12. Here the CDR3 DNA reads TGTGCCAGCAGTTTAGTCCCAGCGGGGGGACGAACTAGCACAGATACGCAGTATTTT. Amino acids: CASSLVPAGGRTSTDTQYF.

The J gene is TRBJ1-2, the V gene TRBV9; weak D call: TRBD1 (5 bases). The CDR3 has 13 residues. V lost 4 bases and J 4 bases, leaving 11 bases between the germline ends. Germline V CDR1 and CDR2: SGDLS, YYNGEE. This CDR3 reads CASSSRDFYGYTF. Written as DNA, the CDR3 is TGTGCCAGCAGCTCGAGGGACTTCTATGGCTACACCTTC. The full variable domain, rest sourced from reference TRBV9 and TRBJ1-2, is DSGVTQTPKHLITATGQRVTLRCSPRSGDLSVYWYQQSLDQGLQFLIQYYNGEERAKGNILERFSAQQFPDLHSELNLSSLELGDSALYFCASSSRDFYGYTFGSGTRLTVV.

This clone was picked up a small number of times. The J gene is TRBJ2-7, the V gene TRBV30; D possibly corresponds to TRBD2 (5 bases). The CDR3 totals 12 residues. From germline, CDR1 is GTSNPN and CDR2 SVGIG (reference sequence). V was pared by 3 bases and J by 0 bases, with 6 bases between. The CDR3 DNA is TGTGCCTGGAGCGGGGACTCCTACGAGCAGTACTTC. Translated, it gives CAWSGDSYEQYF.

V is TRBV7-9 and J is TRBJ2-7; TRBD1 matches 9 bases. The CDR3 is made up of 13 amino acids. The J segment lost 4 bases and the V segment lost 9 bases, leaving 7 bases of the junction unmatched. The germline CDR1 and CDR2 sequences are SEHNR and FQNEAQ (reference sequence). This CDR3 reads CASSGTGSYEQYF. The CDR3 DNA sequence: TGTGCCAGTTCCGGGACAGGGTCTTACGAGCAGTACTTC.